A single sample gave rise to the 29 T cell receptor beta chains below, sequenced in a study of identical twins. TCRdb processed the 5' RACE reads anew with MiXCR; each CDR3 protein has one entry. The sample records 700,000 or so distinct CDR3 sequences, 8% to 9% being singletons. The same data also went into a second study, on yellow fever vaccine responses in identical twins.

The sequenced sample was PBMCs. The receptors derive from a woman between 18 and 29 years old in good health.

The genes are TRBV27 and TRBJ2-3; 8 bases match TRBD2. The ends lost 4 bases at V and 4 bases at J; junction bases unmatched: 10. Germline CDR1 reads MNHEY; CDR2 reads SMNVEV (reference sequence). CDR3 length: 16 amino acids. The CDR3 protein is CASSSPPGLVADTQYF. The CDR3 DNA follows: TGTGCCAGCAGTTCCCCCCCGGGACTAGTGGCAGATACGCAGTATTTT.

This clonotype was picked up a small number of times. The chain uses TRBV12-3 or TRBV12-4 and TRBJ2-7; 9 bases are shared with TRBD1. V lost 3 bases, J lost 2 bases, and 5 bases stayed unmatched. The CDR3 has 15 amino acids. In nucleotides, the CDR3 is TGTGCCAGCAGTTTCGGCGGGACAGGGACCTACGAGCAGTACTTC. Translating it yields CASSFGGTGTYEQYF.

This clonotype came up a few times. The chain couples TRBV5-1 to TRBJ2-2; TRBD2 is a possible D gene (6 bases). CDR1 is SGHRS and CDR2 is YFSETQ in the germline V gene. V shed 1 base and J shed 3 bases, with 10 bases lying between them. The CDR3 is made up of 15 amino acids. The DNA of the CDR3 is TGCGCCAGCAGCTTGTTCACGGGGGACACCGGGGAGCTGTTTTTT. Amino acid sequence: CASSLFTGDTGELFF.

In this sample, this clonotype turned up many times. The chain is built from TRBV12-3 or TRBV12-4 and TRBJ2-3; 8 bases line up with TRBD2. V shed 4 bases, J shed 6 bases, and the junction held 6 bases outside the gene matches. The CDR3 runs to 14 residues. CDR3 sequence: CASSYGGARDTQYF. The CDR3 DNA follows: TGTGCCAGCAGTTACGGGGGGGCCAGGGATACGCAGTATTTT.

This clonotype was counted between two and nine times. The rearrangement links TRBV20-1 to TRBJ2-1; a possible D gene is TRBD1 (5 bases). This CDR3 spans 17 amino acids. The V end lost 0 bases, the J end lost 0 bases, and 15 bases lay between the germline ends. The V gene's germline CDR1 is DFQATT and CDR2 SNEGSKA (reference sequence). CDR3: CSARDLWGGSSYNEQFF. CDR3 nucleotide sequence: TGCAGTGCTAGAGACCTCTGGGGCGGCAGCTCCTACAATGAGCAGTTCTTC.

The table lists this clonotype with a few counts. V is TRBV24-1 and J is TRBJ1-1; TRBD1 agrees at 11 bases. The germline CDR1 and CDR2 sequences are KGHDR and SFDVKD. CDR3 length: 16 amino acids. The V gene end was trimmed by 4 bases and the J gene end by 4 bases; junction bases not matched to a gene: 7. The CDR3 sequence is CATSDTPGTGGTEAFF. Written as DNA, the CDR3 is TGTGCCACCAGTGACACCCCCGGGACAGGGGGCACTGAAGCTTTCTTT.

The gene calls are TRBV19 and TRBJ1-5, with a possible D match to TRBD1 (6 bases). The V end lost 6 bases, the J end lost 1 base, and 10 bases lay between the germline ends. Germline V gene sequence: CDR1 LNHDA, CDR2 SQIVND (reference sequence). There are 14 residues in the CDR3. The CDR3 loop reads CASRAGASNQPQHF. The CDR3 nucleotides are TGTGCCAGTAGGGCGGGGGCGAGCAATCAGCCCCAGCATTTT.

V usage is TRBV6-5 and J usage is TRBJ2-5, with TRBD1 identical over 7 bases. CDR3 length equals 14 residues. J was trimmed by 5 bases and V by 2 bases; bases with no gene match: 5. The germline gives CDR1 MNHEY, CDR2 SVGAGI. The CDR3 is CASSYTTGWETQYF. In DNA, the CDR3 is TGTGCCAGCAGTTACACGACAGGGTGGGAGACCCAGTACTTC.

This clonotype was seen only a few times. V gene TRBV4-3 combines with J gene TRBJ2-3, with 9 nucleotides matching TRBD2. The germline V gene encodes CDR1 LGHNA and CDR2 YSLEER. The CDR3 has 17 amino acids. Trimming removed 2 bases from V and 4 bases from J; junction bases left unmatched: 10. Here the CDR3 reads CASSQLLREGLADTQYF. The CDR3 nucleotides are TGCGCCAGCAGCCAACTTTTGCGGGAGGGCCTCGCAGATACGCAGTATTTT.

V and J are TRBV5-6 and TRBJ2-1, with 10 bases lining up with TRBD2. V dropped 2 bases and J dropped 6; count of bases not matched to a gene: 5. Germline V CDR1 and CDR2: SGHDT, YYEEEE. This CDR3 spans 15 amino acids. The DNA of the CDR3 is TGTGCCAGCAGCTTTCCGGGACTAGCGATCAATGAGCAGTTCTTC. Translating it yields CASSFPGLAINEQFF.

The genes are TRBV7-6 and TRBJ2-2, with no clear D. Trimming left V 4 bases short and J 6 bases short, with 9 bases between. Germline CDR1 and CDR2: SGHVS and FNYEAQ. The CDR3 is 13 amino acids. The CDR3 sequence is CASSSIGPGELFF. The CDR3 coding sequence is TGTGCCAGCAGCTCCATAGGTCCCGGGGAGCTGTTTTTT.

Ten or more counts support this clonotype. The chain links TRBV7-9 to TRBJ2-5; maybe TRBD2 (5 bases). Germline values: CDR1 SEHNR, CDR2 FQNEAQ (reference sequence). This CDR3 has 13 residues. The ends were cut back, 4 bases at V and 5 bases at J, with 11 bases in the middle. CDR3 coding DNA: TGTGCCAGCAGCTCCCGGGGTGATGAGACCCAGTACTTC. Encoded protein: CASSSRGDETQYF.

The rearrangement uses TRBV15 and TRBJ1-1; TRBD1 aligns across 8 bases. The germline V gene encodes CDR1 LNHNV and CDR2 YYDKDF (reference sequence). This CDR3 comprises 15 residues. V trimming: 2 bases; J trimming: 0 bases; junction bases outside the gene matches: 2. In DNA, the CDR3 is TGTGCCACCAGCAGAACAGGGGGTCTGAACACTGAAGCTTTCTTT. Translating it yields CATSRTGGLNTEAFF.

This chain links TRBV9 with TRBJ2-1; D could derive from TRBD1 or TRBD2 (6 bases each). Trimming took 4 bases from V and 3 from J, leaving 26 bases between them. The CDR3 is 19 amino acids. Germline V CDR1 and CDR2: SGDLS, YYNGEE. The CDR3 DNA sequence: TGTGCCAGCAGCTTGAGGGGGACAAGACTTCCCGGGGGCTACAATGAGCAGTTCTTC. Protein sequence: CASSLRGTRLPGGYNEQFF.

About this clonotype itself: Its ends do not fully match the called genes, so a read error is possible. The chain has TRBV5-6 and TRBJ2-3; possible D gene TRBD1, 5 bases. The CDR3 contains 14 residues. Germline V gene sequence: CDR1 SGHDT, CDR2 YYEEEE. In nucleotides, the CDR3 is TGTGCCATCAGCACCGGACACCTCAGCTCGACGCTGCATTTT. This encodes CAISTGHLSSTLHF. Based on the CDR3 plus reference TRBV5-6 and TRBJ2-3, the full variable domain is DAGVTQSPTHLIKTRGQQVTLRCSPKSGHDTVSWYQQALGQGPQFIFQYYEEEERQRGNFPDRFSGHQFPNYSSELNVNALLLGDSALYLCAISTGHLSSTLHFGPGTRLTVL.

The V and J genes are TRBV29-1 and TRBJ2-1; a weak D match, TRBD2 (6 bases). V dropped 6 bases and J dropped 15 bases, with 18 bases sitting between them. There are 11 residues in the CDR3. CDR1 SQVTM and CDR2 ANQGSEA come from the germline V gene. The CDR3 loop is CSVLALASMFF. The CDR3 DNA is TGCAGCGTCCTCGCCCTAGCGTCGATGTTCTTC.

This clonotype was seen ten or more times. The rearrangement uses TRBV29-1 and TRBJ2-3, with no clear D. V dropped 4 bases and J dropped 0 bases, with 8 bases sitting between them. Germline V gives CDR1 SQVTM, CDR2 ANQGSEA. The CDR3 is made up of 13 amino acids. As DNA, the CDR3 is TGCAGCGTTGGGGCCGGGAGCACAGATACGCAGTATTTT. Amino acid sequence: CSVGAGSTDTQYF.

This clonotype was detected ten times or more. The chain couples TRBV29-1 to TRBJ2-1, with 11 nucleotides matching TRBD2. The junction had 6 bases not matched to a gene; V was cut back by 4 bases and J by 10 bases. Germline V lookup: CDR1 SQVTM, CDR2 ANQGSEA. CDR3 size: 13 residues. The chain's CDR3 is CSVVTSGSGEQFF. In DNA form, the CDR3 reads TGCAGCGTTGTAACTAGCGGGAGCGGCGAGCAGTTCTTC.

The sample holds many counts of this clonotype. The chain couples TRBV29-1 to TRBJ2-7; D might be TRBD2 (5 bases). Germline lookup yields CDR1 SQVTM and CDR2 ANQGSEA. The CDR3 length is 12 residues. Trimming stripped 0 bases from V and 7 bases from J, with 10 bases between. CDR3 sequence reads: CSVEDDGNEQYF. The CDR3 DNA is TGCAGCGTTGAAGACGACGGGAATGAGCAGTACTTC.

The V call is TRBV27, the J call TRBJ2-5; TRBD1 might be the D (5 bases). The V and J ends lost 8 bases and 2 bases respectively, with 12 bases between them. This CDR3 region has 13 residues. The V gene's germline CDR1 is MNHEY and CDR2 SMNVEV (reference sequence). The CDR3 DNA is TGTGCCAGCGCCCGGACACCGCAAGAGACCCAGTACTTC. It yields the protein CASARTPQETQYF.

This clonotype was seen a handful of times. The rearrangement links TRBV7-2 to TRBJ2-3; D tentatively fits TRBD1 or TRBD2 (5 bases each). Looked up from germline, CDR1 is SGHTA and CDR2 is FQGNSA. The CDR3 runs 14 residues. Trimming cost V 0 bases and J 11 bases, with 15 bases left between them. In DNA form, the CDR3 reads TGTGCCAGCAGCTTAGCGGGGGTGGCAGGGAAGCAGTATTTT. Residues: CASSLAGVAGKQYF.

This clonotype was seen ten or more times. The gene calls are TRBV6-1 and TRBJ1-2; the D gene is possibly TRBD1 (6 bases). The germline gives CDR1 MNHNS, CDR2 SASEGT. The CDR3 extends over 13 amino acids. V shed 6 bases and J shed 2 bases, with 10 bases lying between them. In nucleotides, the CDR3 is TGTGCCAGCAGATCCACAGGGAACTATGGCTACACCTTC. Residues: CASRSTGNYGYTF.

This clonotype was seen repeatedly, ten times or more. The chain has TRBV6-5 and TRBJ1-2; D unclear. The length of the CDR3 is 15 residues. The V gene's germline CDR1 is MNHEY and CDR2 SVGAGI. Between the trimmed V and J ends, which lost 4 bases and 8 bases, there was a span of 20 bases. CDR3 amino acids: CASSSSGGGMWGYTF. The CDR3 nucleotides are TGTGCCAGCAGTTCCTCTGGAGGAGGAATGTGGGGCTACACCTTC.

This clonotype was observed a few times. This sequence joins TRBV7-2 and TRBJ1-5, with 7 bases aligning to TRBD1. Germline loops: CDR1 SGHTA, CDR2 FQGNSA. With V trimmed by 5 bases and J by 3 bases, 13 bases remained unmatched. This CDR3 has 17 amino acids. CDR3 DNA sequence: TGTGCCAGCAGCCCGTGGGGCCGAGGGACAGACAATCAGCCCCAGCATTTT. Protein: CASSPWGRGTDNQPQHF. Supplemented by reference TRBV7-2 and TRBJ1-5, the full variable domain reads GAGVSQSPSNKVTEKGKDVELRCDPISGHTALYWYRQSLGQGLEFLIYFQGNSAPDKSGLPSDRFSAERTGGSVSTLTIQRTQQEDSAVYLCASSPWGRGTDNQPQHFGDGTRLSIL.

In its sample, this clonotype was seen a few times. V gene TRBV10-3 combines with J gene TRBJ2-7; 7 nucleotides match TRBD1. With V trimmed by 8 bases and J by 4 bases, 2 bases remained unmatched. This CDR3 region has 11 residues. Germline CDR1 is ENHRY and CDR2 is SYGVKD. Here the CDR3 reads CAIATGYEQYF. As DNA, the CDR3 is TGTGCCATCGCGACAGGGTACGAGCAGTACTTC.

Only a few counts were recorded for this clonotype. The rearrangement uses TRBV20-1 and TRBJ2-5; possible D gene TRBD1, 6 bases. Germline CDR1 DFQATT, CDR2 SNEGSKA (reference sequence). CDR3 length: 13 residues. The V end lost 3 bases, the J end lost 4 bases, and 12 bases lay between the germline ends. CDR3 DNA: TGCAGTGCTAGGGGGTCAGGGGTAGAGACCCAGTACTTC. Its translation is CSARGSGVETQYF.

This CDR3 is CTCSLASGGAGGIYNEQFF. The CDR3 coding sequence is TGTACCTGCAGTTTAGCCTCGGGCGGAGCGGGAGGAATCTACAATGAGCAGTTCTTC. V usage is TRBV12-3 or TRBV12-4 and J usage is TRBJ2-1; TRBD2 matches 9 bases. This CDR3 contains 19 residues.

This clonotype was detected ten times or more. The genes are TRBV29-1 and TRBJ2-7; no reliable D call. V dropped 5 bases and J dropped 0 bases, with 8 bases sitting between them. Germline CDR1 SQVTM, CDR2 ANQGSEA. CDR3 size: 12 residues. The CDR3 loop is CSVTTGSYEQYF. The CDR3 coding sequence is TGCAGCGTTACGACGGGCTCCTACGAGCAGTACTTC.

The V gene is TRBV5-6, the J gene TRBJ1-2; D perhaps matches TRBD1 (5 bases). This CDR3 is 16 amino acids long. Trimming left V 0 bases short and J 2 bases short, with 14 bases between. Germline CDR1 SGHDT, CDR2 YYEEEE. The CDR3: CASSLVGQGTNYGYTF. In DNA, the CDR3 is TGTGCCAGCAGCTTGGTAGGGCAGGGAACAAACTATGGCTACACCTTC.